In this sample, the clone carrying this T cell receptor (beta chain) turned up a few times. Its matching antigen is unknown. Clones were sequenced by immunoSEQ multiplex PCR, and TCRdb holds only the in-frame ones, with some missing. Among roughly 150,000 clones, around 91% were seen once, and the ten largest hold approximately 9%. The data belong to a study of T cell responses to AZD1222 COVID-19 vaccine. General study results and limits: The donor cohort was predominantly white British with a female majority, and clonal diversity may have been underestimated. All repertoire sampling was performed exclusively after the peak T cell response. At baseline, seropositivity was found in only five or six AZD1222 recipients.

Sequences were derived from peripheral blood, sampled 28 days after the second AZD1222 dose. The sequence derives from an adult who received the AZD1222 COVID-19 vaccine.

CDR3 sequence reads: CASTFRTGGFHEQYF. CDR3 DNA: TGTGCCAGCACTTTTAGGACAGGGGGTTTCCACGAGCAGTACTTC. The chain couples TRBV6-5 to TRBJ2-7; 10 bases agree with TRBD1. Unmatched junction bases numbered 11, after V lost 7 bases and J lost 5 bases. The germline V gene encodes CDR1 MNHEY and CDR2 SVGAGI. CDR3 length: 15 residues.